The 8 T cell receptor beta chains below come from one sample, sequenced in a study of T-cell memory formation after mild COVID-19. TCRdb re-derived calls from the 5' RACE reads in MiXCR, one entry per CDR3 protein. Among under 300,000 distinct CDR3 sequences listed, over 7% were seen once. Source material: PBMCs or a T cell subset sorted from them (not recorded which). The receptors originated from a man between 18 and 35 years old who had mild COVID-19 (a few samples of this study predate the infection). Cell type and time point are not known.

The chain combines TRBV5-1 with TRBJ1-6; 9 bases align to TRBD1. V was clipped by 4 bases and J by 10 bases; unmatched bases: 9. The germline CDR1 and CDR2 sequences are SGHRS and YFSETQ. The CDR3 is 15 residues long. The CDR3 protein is CASSRNTGGESPLHF. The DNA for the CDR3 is TGCGCCAGCAGCAGAAATACAGGGGGCGAATCACCCCTCCACTTT.

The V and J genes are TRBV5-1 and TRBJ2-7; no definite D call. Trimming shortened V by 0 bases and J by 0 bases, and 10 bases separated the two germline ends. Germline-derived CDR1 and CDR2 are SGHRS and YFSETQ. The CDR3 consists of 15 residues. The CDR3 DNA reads TGCGCCAGCAGCTTGGTGTCCGGGCCCTCCTACGAGCAGTACTTC. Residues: CASSLVSGPSYEQYF. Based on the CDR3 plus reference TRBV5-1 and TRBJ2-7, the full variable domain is KAGVTQTPRYLIKTRGQQVTLSCSPISGHRSVSWYQQTPGQGLQFLFEYFSETQRNKGNFPGRFSGRQFSNSRSEMNVSTLELGDSALYLCASSLVSGPSYEQYFGPGTRLTVT.

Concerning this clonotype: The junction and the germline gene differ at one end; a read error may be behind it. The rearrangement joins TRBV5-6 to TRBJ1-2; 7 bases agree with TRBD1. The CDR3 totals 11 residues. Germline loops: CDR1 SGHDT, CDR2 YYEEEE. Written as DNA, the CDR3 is TGTGCCAGCAGCTTGGGGACCGGGACAGCTTTC. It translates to CASSLGTGTAF. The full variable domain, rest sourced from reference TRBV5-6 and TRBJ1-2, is DAGVTQSPTHLIKTRGQQVTLRCSPKSGHDTVSWYQQALGQGPQFIFQYYEEEERQRGNFPDRFSGHQFPNYSSELNVNALLLGDSALYLCASSLGTGTAFGSGTRLTVV.

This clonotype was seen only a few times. CDR3 in DNA: TGCGCCAGCAGCTTTGCGACTAGCGGGGGGGGGAACATTCAGTACTTC. Translated, it gives CASSFATSGGGNIQYF. The V call is TRBV5-1, the J call TRBJ2-4; TRBD2 agrees at 14 bases. This CDR3 has 16 amino acids. J was trimmed by 7 bases and V by 2 bases; bases with no gene match: 5. Germline assignment: CDR1 SGHRS and CDR2 YFSETQ.

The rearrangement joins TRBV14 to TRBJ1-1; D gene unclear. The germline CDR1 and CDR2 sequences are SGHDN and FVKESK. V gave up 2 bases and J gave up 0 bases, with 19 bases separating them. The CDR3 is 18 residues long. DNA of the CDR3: TGTGCCAGCAGCCAAACGGAAATGAGAGGAGCCATGAACACTGAAGCTTTCTTT. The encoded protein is CASSQTEMRGAMNTEAFF.

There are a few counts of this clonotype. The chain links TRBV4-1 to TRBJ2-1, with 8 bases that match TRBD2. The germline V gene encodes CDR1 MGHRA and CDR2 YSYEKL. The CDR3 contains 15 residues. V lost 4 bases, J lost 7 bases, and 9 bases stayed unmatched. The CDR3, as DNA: TGCGCCAGCAGCCTCCCTACGGGGGGGCCTAATGAGCAGTTCTTC. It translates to CASSLPTGGPNEQFF.

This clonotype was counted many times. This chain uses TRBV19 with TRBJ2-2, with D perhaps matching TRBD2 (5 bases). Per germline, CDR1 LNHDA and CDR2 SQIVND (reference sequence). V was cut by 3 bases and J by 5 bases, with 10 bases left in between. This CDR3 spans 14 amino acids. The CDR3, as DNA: TGTGCCAGTAGTATTAGCGTCTTGACCGGGGAGCTGTTTTTT. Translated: CASSISVLTGELFF.

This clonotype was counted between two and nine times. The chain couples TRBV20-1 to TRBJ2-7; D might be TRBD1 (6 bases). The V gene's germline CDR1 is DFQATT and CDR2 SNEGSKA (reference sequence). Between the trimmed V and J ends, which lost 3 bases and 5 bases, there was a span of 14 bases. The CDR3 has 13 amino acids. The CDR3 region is CSARDSLSHEQYV. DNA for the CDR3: TGCAGTGCTAGGGACAGCCTTAGCCACGAGCAGTACGTC.